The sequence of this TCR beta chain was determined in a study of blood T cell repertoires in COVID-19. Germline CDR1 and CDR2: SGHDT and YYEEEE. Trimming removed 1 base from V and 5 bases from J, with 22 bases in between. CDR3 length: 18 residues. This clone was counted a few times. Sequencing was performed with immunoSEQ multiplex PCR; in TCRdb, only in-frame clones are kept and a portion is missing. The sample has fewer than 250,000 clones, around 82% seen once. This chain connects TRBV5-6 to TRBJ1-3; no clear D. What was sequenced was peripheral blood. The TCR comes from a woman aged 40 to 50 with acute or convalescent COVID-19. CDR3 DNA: TGTGCCAGCAGCTTGAGACCGTCTGGGCTGGAATATAGAAACACCATATATTTT. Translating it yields CASSLRPSGLEYRNTIYF. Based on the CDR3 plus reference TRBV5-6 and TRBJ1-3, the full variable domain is DAGVTQSPTHLIKTRGQQVTLRCSPKSGHDTVSWYQQALGQGPQFIFQYYEEEERQRGNFPDRFSGHQFPNYSSELNVNALLLGDSALYLCASSLRPSGLEYRNTIYFGEGSWLTVV.